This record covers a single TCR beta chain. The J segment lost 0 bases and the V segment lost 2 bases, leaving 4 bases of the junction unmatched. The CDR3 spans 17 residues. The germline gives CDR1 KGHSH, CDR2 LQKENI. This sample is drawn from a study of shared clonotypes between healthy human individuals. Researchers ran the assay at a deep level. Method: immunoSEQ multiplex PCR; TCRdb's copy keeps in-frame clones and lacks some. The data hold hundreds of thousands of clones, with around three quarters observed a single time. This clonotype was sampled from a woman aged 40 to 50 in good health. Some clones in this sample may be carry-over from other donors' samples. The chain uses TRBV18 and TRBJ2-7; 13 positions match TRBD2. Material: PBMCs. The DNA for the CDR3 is TGTGCCAGCTCACCAGGACTAGCGGGAGTCTACTCCTACGAGCAGTACTTC. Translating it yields CASSPGLAGVYSYEQYF. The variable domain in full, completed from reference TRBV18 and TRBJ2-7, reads NAGVMQNPRHLVRRRGQEARLRCSPMKGHSHVYWYRQLPEEGLKFMVYLQKENIIDESGMPKERFSAEFPKEGPSILRIQQVVRGDSAAYFCASSPGLAGVYSYEQYFGPGTRLTVT.